The following is a T cell receptor (beta chain) sequence with its context. These data are taken from a study of blood T cell repertoires in COVID-19. On the study more broadly: Spain, Italy and the United States supplied samples that represented acute and convalescent COVID-19.

How the authors handled the data: Cell counts per sample came from amplifying reference gene primers. The protocol was immunoSEQ multiplex PCR, while the TCRdb copy is restricted to in-frame clones and leaves out a portion. V and J calls and clone size are those listed in that table; D and trimming were worked out from the DNA. The sample yields 250,000 to 350,000 clones, about 91% seen once. This CDR3 has 15 residues. Trimming pared 2 bases from V and 4 bases from J, leaving 12 bases between. CDR1 is MNHEY and CDR2 is SVGEGT in the germline V gene. The receptor was derived from an older woman with acute or convalescent COVID-19. The source material was peripheral blood. The gene calls are TRBV6-2 or TRBV6-3 and TRBJ2-1; a possible D gene is TRBD1 (6 bases). CDR3 coding DNA: TGTGCCAGCAGTTACGACGGGACACCTTACAATGAGCAGTTCTTC. This sequence encodes CASSYDGTPYNEQFF.